This TCR beta chain was recorded in a study of radiotherapy plus CTLA-4 blockade in lung cancer. Sequencing was performed with immunoSEQ multiplex PCR; in TCRdb, only in-frame clones are kept and a portion is missing. The sample includes some 110,000 clones, 65% to 85% seen only once; the top ten take roughly 5.2%. General study results and limits: Some TCR clones had been derived from tumors. These clones expanded in peripheral blood after radiotherapy plus ipilimumab. Dynamics of early blood T cell clones, together with interferon-beta, were reportedly the best predictors of response.

This clone occurred once. Its antigen is unknown. In germline, CDR1 is MNHNY, CDR2 SVGAGI (reference sequence). After removal of 6 bases from V and 7 bases from J, the junction contained 4 bases not matched to a gene. The CDR3 spans 14 residues. The receptor comes from a human donor with non-small cell lung cancer who had a partial response to radiotherapy plus ipilimumab. The sample in question was peripheral blood, obtained from a patient treated with radiotherapy plus ipilimumab. This rearrangement joins TRBV6-6 to TRBJ2-1; 12 bases are shared with TRBD2. The CDR3 region is CASRGTSGSNEQFF. CDR3 nucleotides: TGTGCCAGCAGAGGGACTAGCGGGTCGAATGAGCAGTTCTTC.